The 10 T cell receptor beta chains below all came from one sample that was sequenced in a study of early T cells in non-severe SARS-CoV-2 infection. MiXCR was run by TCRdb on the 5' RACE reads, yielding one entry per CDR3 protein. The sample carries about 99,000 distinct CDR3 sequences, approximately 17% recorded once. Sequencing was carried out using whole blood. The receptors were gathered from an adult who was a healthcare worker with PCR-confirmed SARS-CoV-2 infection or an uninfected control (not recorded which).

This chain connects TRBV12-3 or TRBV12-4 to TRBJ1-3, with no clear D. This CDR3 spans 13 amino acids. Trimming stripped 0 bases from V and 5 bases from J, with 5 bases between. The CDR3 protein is CASSLAERNTIYF. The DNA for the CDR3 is TGTGCCAGCAGTTTAGCAGAGAGAAACACCATATATTTT.

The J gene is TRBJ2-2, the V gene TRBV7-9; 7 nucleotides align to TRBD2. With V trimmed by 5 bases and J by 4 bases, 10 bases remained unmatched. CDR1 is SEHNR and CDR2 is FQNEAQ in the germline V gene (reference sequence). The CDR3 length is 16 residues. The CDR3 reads CASSPTWTRATGELFF. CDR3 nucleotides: TGTGCCAGCAGCCCGACGTGGACTAGGGCCACCGGGGAGCTGTTTTTT.

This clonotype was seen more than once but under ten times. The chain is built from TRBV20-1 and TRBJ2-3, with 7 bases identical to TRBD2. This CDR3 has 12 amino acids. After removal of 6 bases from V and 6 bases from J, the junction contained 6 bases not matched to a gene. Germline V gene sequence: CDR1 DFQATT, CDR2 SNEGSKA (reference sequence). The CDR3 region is CSASAGEDTQYF. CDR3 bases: TGCAGTGCCAGTGCGGGAGAGGATACGCAGTATTTT.

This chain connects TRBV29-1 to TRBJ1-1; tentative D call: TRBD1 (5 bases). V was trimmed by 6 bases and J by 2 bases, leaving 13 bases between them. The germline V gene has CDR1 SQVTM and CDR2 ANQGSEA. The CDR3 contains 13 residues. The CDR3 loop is CSVAGLANTEAFF. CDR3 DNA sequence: TGCAGCGTAGCAGGGTTGGCAAACACTGAAGCTTTCTTT.

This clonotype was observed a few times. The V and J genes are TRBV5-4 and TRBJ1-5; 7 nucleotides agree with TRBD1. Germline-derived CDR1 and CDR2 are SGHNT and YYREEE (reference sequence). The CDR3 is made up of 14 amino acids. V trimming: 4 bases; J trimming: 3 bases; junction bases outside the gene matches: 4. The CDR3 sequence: CASSATGSNQPQHF. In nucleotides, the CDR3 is TGTGCCAGCAGCGCGACAGGGTCCAATCAGCCCCAGCATTTT.

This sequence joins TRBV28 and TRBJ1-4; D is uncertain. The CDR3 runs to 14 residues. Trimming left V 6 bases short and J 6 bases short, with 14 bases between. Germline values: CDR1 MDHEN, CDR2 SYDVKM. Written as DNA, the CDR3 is TGTGCCAGCAGCGACTGGTCGGCAGATGAAAAACTGTTTTTT. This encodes CASSDWSADEKLFF.

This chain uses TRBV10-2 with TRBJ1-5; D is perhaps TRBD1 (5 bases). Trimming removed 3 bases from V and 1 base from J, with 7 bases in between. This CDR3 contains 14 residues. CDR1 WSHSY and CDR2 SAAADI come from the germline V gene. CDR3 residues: CASSDDRSNQPQHF. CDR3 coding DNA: TGCGCCAGCAGTGATGACAGAAGCAATCAGCCCCAGCATTTT.

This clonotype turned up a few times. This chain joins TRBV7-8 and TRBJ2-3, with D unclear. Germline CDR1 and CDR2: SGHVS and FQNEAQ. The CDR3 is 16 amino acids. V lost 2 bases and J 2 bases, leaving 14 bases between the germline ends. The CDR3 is CASSLSSGGPTDTQYF. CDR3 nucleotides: TGTGCCAGCAGCTTAAGTTCTGGCGGCCCCACAGATACGCAGTATTTT.

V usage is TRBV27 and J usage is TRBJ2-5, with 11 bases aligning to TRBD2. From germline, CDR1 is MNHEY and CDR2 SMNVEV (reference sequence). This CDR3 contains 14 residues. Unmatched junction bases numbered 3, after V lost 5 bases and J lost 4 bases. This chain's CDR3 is CASSPLAGGETQYF. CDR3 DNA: TGTGCCAGCAGTCCCCTAGCGGGGGGAGAGACCCAGTACTTC.

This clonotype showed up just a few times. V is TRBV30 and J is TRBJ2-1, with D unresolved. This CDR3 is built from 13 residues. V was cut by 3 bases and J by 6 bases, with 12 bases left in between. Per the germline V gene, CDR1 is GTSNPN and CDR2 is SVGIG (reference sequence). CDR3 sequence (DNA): TGTGCCTGGAGCGGTCTAAGCGCCAATGAGCAGTTCTTC. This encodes CAWSGLSANEQFF.